This section outlines one T cell receptor beta chain sequence together with its context. Antigen unknown. The data are from a study of cytomegalovirus exposure and HLA in healthy donors. General study results and limits: Cytomegalovirus status was reportedly diagnosed by the classifier with high sensitivity and specificity.

CDR1 and CDR2 from the germline V gene are LNHDA and SQIVND (reference sequence). The CDR3 covers 15 residues. The V and J ends lost 0 bases and 2 bases, in that order; junction bases with no gene match: 2. 13 Jbeta primers and 60 Vbeta primers were used for the PCR. Generated by immunoSEQ multiplex PCR, the TCRdb table keeps only in-frame clones and is missing some. This sample has approximately 110,000 clones, with 15% found just once. This chain joins TRBV19 and TRBJ2-3; 7 bases align to TRBD1. The TCR originated in a woman between 18 and 29 years old in good health and CMV-seronegative. The material sequenced was PBMCs. CDR3 protein: CASSIETGPTDTQYF. CDR3 nucleotides: TGTGCCAGTAGTATAGAGACAGGGCCCACAGATACGCAGTATTTT.